One sample yielded the 20 T cell receptor beta chains listed below, sequenced in a study of blood T cell repertoires in COVID-19. TCRdb's copy holds only in-frame clones and misses some; the assay was immunoSEQ multiplex PCR. The table includes about 240,000 clones, around 80% detected once. Sequenced input: peripheral blood. These receptors were obtained from a woman in her late teens or twenties with acute or convalescent COVID-19.

The chain carries TRBV18 and TRBJ2-6; D is uncertain. The CDR3 is 14 residues long. Germline V gene lookup returns CDR1 KGHSH and CDR2 LQKENI. V lost 3 bases and J 3 bases, leaving 6 bases between the germline ends. CDR3 region: CASSPESGANVLTF. CDR3 coding DNA: TGTGCCAGCTCACCGGAGAGTGGGGCCAACGTCCTGACTTTC.

The genes are TRBV7-9 and TRBJ1-6, with no clear D. This CDR3 comprises 15 residues. Germline CDR1 reads SEHNR; CDR2 reads FQNEAQ (reference sequence). Deletions cut 0 bases from V and 9 bases from J, with 12 bases between. CDR3 protein: CASSLAGGRSSPLHF. In DNA, the CDR3 is TGTGCCAGCAGCTTAGCCGGTGGCAGGTCTTCACCCCTCCACTTT.

The chain carries TRBV13 and TRBJ2-7; 9 nucleotides line up with TRBD2. The V gene end was trimmed by 4 bases and the J gene end by 7 bases; junction bases not matched to a gene: 11. Looked up from germline, CDR1 is PRHDT and CDR2 is FYEKMQ (reference sequence). The CDR3 is 15 residues long. CDR3 loop: CASSSRGGGHREQYF. The CDR3, as DNA: TGTGCCAGCAGCTCGCGGGGGGGAGGCCACCGGGAGCAGTACTTC.

J is TRBJ1-4 and V is TRBV2, with 7 bases lining up with TRBD1. The junction had 7 bases not matched to a gene; V was cut back by 8 bases and J by 7 bases. The germline CDR1 and CDR2 sequences are SNHLY and FYNNEI. The CDR3 covers 13 residues. Here the CDR3 DNA reads TGTGCCAGCCAGGGGACAGCCTCTGAAAAACTGTTTTTT. This encodes CASQGTASEKLFF.

The V call is TRBV24-1, the J call TRBJ2-3; possibly TRBD2 for D (5 bases). The germline CDR1 and CDR2 sequences are KGHDR and SFDVKD. The germline V and J ends were trimmed by 3 bases and 4 bases, with 16 bases remaining between them. The CDR3 length is 16 residues. The CDR3 region is CATSDGSLDGPDTQYF. The CDR3 region has the DNA TGTGCCACCAGTGATGGGAGCCTCGATGGCCCAGATACGCAGTATTTT.

The rearrangement links TRBV3-1 (or the pseudogene TRBV3-2) to TRBJ2-2; TRBD1 agrees at 9 bases. This CDR3 has 16 amino acids. V gave up 4 bases and J gave up 2 bases; unmatched junction bases: 5. The germline V gene encodes CDR1 LGHDT and CDR2 YNNKEL (reference sequence). The DNA for the CDR3 is TGTGCCAGCAGCCGCGCGGGACAGGGTAACACCGGGGAGCTGTTTTTT. It codes for CASSRAGQGNTGELFF.

The chain employs TRBV6-5 and TRBJ1-1, with 7 bases that match TRBD1. With 7 bases clipped from V and 0 bases from J, the junction kept 8 bases outside the gene matches. Germline-derived CDR1 and CDR2 are MNHEY and SVGAGI. The CDR3 totals 15 residues. The CDR3 DNA is TGTGCCAGCAATCTAGGGGGCCACATGAACACTGAAGCTTTCTTT. Translation gives CASNLGGHMNTEAFF.

The table lists this clone with a few counts. The J gene is TRBJ1-2, the V gene TRBV4-3, with D possibly TRBD1 on 6 matching bases. This CDR3 comprises 15 residues. Germline CDR1 LGHNA, CDR2 YSLEER. V was pared by 0 bases and J by 3 bases, with 11 bases between. The DNA of the CDR3 is TGCGCCAGCAGCCAAGACAGACAGGCTGACTATGGCTACACCTTC. Residues: CASSQDRQADYGYTF.

The CDR3: CATSDSDRPNEQFF. As DNA, the CDR3 is TGTGCCACCAGTGATTCCGACAGGCCCAATGAGCAGTTCTTC. The rearrangement joins TRBV24-1 to TRBJ2-1; D is perhaps TRBD1 (6 bases). Germline-derived CDR1 and CDR2 are KGHDR and SFDVKD. Trimming took 2 bases from V and 6 from J, leaving 10 bases between them. CDR3 size: 14 residues.

Only a few counts were recorded for this clone. This chain uses TRBV11-2 with TRBJ2-1; TRBD2 matches 7 bases. Germline V gene lookup returns CDR1 SGHAT and CDR2 FQNNGV. V was clipped by 1 base and J by 15 bases; unmatched bases: 6. The CDR3 runs 12 residues. In DNA form, the CDR3 reads TGTGCCAGCAGCTTAGCGGGCGGGAGTCTGTTCTTC. This encodes CASSLAGGSLFF. The whole variable domain, filled in from reference TRBV11-2 and TRBJ2-1, reads EAGVAQSPRYKIIEKRQSVAFWCNPISGHATLYWYQQILGQGPKLLIQFQNNGVVDDSQLPKDRFSAERLKGVDSTLKIQPAKLEDSAVYLCASSLAGGSLFFGPGTRLTVL.

The chain is built from TRBV6-5 and TRBJ1-6, with D unclear. V lost 1 base and J lost 10, with 5 bases in between. This CDR3 is built from 12 residues. CDR1 is MNHEY, CDR2 SVGAGI, per germline. The CDR3 region has the DNA TGTGCCAGCAGTTACTTCCAGTCACCCCTCCACTTT. Its protein is CASSYFQSPLHF.

The CDR3 loop is CASSRGQDYEQYF. The CDR3 DNA sequence: TGTGCCAGCTCACGCGGACAGGACTACGAGCAGTACTTC. This chain links TRBV18 with TRBJ2-7, with 7 bases aligning to TRBD1. The CDR3 sequence is 13 residues long. The germline V gene has CDR1 KGHSH and CDR2 LQKENI. V gave up 4 bases and J gave up 3 bases; unmatched junction bases: 3.

The rearrangement uses TRBV7-8 and TRBJ2-7; D is possibly TRBD1 (5 bases). The CDR3 spans 15 residues. Germline V gene data show CDR1 as SGHVS and CDR2 as FQNEAQ. Trimming took off 5 bases at V and 2 bases at J, with 16 bases between the two ends. The CDR3 nucleotides are TGTGCCAGCAGCATTCGCCAGGGATCGGCCTACGAGCAGTACTTC. Translating it yields CASSIRQGSAYEQYF.

The chain combines TRBV6-5 with TRBJ1-4; 7 bases are a match to TRBD1. Germline V gene sequence: CDR1 MNHEY, CDR2 SVGAGI. This CDR3 spans 13 amino acids. V lost 6 bases, J lost 7 bases, and 5 bases stayed unmatched. CDR3 region: CASRGQIGEKLFF. CDR3 nucleotides: TGTGCCAGCAGGGGACAGATTGGTGAAAAACTGTTTTTT.

V and J are TRBV18 and TRBJ2-7; D is possibly TRBD1 (5 bases). The CDR3 runs to 14 residues. V lost 4 bases, J lost 6 bases, and 16 bases lay in between. CDR1 is KGHSH, CDR2 LQKENI, per germline. CDR3 coding DNA: TGTGCCAGCTCACTCAGGGTTGAGGTCCGCGAGCAGTACTTC. It encodes CASSLRVEVREQYF.

The gene calls are TRBV14 and TRBJ1-2; TRBD1 is a possible D gene (6 bases). Trimming pared 3 bases from V and 8 bases from J, leaving 13 bases between. The CDR3 totals 13 residues. Per germline, CDR1 SGHDN and CDR2 FVKESK. The CDR3 spells CASSQRQAGGYTF. In DNA, the CDR3 is TGTGCCAGCAGCCAGCGACAGGCAGGGGGCTACACCTTC.

The J gene is TRBJ2-7, the V gene TRBV9; tentative D call: TRBD2 (7 bases). This CDR3 comprises 18 residues. V shed 4 bases and J shed 6 bases, with 29 bases lying between them. Germline assignment: CDR1 SGDLS and CDR2 YYNGEE. The CDR3 bases are TGTGCCAGCAGCCCCGGGACATCCTTGGCGGGAGATGTCAGCGAGCAGTACTTC. Protein sequence: CASSPGTSLAGDVSEQYF. Variable domain in full (rest from reference TRBV9 and TRBJ2-7): DSGVTQTPKHLITATGQRVTLRCSPRSGDLSVYWYQQSLDQGLQFLIQYYNGEERAKGNILERFSAQQFPDLHSELNLSSLELGDSALYFCASSPGTSLAGDVSEQYFGPGTRLTVT.

The chain carries TRBV30 and TRBJ2-3; possible D gene TRBD1, 6 bases. CDR1 GTSNPN and CDR2 SVGIG come from the germline V gene (reference sequence). Trimming took off 2 bases at V and 2 bases at J, with 20 bases between the two ends. The CDR3 covers 17 residues. The CDR3 region is CAWSYDRDTAPTDTQYF. In DNA form, the CDR3 reads TGTGCCTGGAGTTACGACCGGGACACGGCCCCCACAGATACGCAGTATTTT.

The table lists this clone with a few counts. The chain employs TRBV20-1 and TRBJ1-2; possibly TRBD1 for D (6 bases). Germline lookup yields CDR1 DFQATT and CDR2 SNEGSKA (reference sequence). The CDR3 loop spans 14 amino acids. The V gene lost 3 bases and the J gene lost 0 bases, with 11 bases spanning the gap. The CDR3 protein is CSASRAGANYGYTF. CDR3 sequence (DNA): TGCAGTGCTAGTCGGGCAGGGGCTAACTATGGCTACACCTTC.

The CDR3, as DNA: TGCGCCAGCAGCCAAGATCGTCGGCTAGCGGAGTACTACAATGAGCAGTTCTTC. Translation: CASSQDRRLAEYYNEQFF. The gene calls are TRBV4-3 and TRBJ2-1; 7 positions match TRBD2. From germline, CDR1 is LGHNA and CDR2 YSLEER. V was pared by 0 bases and J by 3 bases, with 11 bases of the junction left unmatched. The CDR3 has 18 amino acids.